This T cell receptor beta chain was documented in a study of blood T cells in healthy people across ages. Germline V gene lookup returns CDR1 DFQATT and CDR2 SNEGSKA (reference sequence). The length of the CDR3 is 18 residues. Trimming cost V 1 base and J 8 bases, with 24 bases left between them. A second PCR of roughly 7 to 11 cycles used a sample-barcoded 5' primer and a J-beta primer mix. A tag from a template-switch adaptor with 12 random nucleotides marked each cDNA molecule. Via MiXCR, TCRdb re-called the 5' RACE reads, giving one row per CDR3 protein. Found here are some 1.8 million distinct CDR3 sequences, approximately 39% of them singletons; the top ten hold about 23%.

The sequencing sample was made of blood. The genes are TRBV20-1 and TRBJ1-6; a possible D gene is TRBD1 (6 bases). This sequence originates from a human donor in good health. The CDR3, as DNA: TGCAGTGCTAGAGTTGAGACAGGACCCTTAGGATGGGATTCACCCCTCCACTTT. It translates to CSARVETGPLGWDSPLHF.